This TCR beta chain was found in a study of cytomegalovirus exposure and HLA in healthy donors. Study information: Across 350 to 500 genotyped donors, 81% landed in the Caucasian-associated ancestry cluster. The study, taken as a whole, reports: TCR association rates varied by HLA locus in a later analysis, with DRB1 highest and HLA-C lowest. It was approximately 170 TCR beta chains that were listed as cytomegalovirus-associated.

Germline assignment: CDR1 SQVTM and CDR2 ANQGSEA. V shed 0 bases, J shed 8 bases, and the junction held 5 bases outside the gene matches. The CDR3 consists of 14 residues. Researchers ran the PCR with 60 Vbeta and 13 Jbeta primers. Profiled with immunoSEQ multiplex PCR; TCRdb holds only in-frame clones, not every one. Of approximately 93,000 clones listed, approximately 60% are singletons. As concerns this clone: What it binds is unknown.

Sequenced: PBMCs. The gene calls are TRBV29-1 and TRBJ1-2; TRBD1 aligns across 11 bases. The clonotype comes from a boy younger than 18 in good health and CMV-seropositive. The CDR3 loop is CSVEDWDRGSGYTF. The CDR3 bases are TGCAGCGTTGAAGATTGGGACAGGGGGAGCGGCTACACCTTC.